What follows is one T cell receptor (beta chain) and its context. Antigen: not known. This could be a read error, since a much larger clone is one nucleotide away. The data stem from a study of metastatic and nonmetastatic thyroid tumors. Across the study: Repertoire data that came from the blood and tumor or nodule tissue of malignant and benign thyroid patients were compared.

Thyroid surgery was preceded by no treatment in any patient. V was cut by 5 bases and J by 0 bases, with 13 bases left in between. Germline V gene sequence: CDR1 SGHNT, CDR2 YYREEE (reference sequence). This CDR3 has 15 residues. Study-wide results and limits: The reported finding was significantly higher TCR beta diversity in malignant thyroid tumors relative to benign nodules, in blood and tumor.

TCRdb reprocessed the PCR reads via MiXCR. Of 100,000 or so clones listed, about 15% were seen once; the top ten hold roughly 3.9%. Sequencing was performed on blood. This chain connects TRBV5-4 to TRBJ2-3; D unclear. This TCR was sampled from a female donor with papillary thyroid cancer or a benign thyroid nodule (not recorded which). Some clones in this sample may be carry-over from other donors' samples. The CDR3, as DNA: TGTGCCAGCAGGCAGGAGTTACCTAGCACAGATACGCAGTATTTT. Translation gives CASRQELPSTDTQYF. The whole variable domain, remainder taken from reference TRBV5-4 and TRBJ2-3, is ETGVTQSPTHLIKTRGQQVTLRCSSQSGHNTVSWYQQALGQGPQFIFQYYREEENGRGNFPPRFSGLQFPNYSSELNVNALELDDSALYLCASRQELPSTDTQYFGPGTRLTVL.